A selection of T cell receptor beta chains follows, all from one sample in a study of OX40 agonist ivuxolimab in advanced cancers. Clones were read by immunoSEQ multiplex PCR, and TCRdb kept only the in-frame ones, dropping some. Of around 50,000 clones in the sample, roughly four fifths were seen once. Source: CD4+ or CD8+ T cells sorted from blood, taken in a trial of the OX40 agonist ivuxolimab. The receptors were sampled from an adult with an advanced solid tumor such as melanoma, head and neck, liver or kidney cancer. Each CDR3 is given with its conserved first and last residue. Fields, in order: CDR3 DNA, CDR3 protein, V gene, D gene, clone size, J gene. The D gene is left open where the match is weak. Where a row states a size, it is once, few, many or the class of an expanded clone; other rows omit it.

CDR3 DNA: TGTGCCAGCAGCTTAGTTCCCTCGGTCGCAGGGGGGACGGGAGATACGCAGTATTTT
CDR3 protein: CASSLVPSVAGGTGDTQYF
V gene: TRBV7-6
D gene: -
clone size: -
J gene: TRBJ2-3

CDR3 DNA: TGTGCCAGCAGCCGACAGGGTGGGACTGAAGCTTTCTTT
CDR3 protein: CASSRQGGTEAFF
V gene: TRBV14
D gene: TRBD1
clone size: few
J gene: TRBJ1-1

CDR3 DNA: TGTGCCAGTAGTACGTCGGGACACCTCTACGAGCAGTACTTC
CDR3 protein: CASSTSGHLYEQYF
V gene: TRBV19
D gene: -
clone size: -
J gene: TRBJ2-7

CDR3 DNA: TGTGCCAGCAACAGCTACTCCTACGAGCAGTACTTC
CDR3 protein: CASNSYSYEQYF
V gene: TRBV6-5
D gene: -
clone size: once
J gene: TRBJ2-7

CDR3 DNA: TGTGCCAGCAGCTTAGGGGCCTATAATTCACCCCTCCACTTT
CDR3 protein: CASSLGAYNSPLHF
V gene: TRBV7-2
D gene: -
clone size: -
J gene: TRBJ1-6

CDR3 DNA: TGCGCCAGCACTCAGGAGACTAGCACAGATACGCAGTATTTT
CDR3 protein: CASTQETSTDTQYF
V gene: TRBV5-1
D gene: -
clone size: -
J gene: TRBJ2-3

CDR3 DNA: TGTGCCAGTAGTCACAGGGCAGCTAATGAAAAACTGTTTTTT
CDR3 protein: CASSHRAANEKLFF
V gene: TRBV19
D gene: -
clone size: -
J gene: TRBJ1-4

CDR3 DNA: TGTGCCAGCAGTGATAACAGGATAACTAATGAAAAACTGTTTTTT
CDR3 protein: CASSDNRITNEKLFF
V gene: TRBV25-1
D gene: -
clone size: -
J gene: TRBJ1-4

CDR3 DNA: TGTGCCAGCAGCCGGGTGGCAGCTAATTCACCCCTCCACTTT
CDR3 protein: CASSRVAANSPLHF
V gene: TRBV27
D gene: -
clone size: once
J gene: TRBJ1-6

CDR3 DNA: TGTGCCAGTAGTAGGGTTGGACAGAGCAATCAGCCCCAGCATTTT
CDR3 protein: CASSRVGQSNQPQHF
V gene: TRBV19
D gene: -
clone size: -
J gene: TRBJ1-5

CDR3 DNA: TGTGCCAGCAGCTTATGGCCAGGGGACGGCGAGCAGTACTTC
CDR3 protein: CASSLWPGDGEQYF
V gene: TRBV13
D gene: -
clone size: -
J gene: TRBJ2-7

CDR3 DNA: TGTGCCAGTAGTATCCCGGGACAGGGGTACTATGGCTACACCTTC
CDR3 protein: CASSIPGQGYYGYTF
V gene: TRBV19
D gene: TRBD1
clone size: -
J gene: TRBJ1-2

CDR3 DNA: TGTGCCAGCAGTTACTCGAAGGGGGTTGGAAACACCATATATTTT
CDR3 protein: CASSYSKGVGNTIYF
V gene: TRBV6-5
D gene: -
clone size: -
J gene: TRBJ1-3

CDR3 DNA: TGTGCCAGTAGTACTAGCGGGGGGGCCCATGAGCAGTTCTTC
CDR3 protein: CASSTSGGAHEQFF
V gene: TRBV19
D gene: TRBD2
clone size: -
J gene: TRBJ2-1

CDR3 DNA: TGCGCCAGCAGCTTTATCGGCGGGGGGGCCTTCAATGAGCAGTTCTTC
CDR3 protein: CASSFIGGGAFNEQFF
V gene: TRBV5-1
D gene: TRBD2
clone size: -
J gene: TRBJ2-1

CDR3 DNA: TGTGCCAGCAGCTTAGCGACTAGCGGGGGGGCGGAGACCCAGTACTTC
CDR3 protein: CASSLATSGGAETQYF
V gene: TRBV7-6
D gene: TRBD2
clone size: -
J gene: TRBJ2-5

CDR3 DNA: TGTGCCAGCATCTGGACAGGGACGAACACTGAAGCTTTCTTT
CDR3 protein: CASIWTGTNTEAFF
V gene: TRBV2
D gene: TRBD1
clone size: -
J gene: TRBJ1-1

CDR3 DNA: TGTGCCAGCAGTGAACAGGGACTGAACACCGGGGAGCTGTTTTTT
CDR3 protein: CASSEQGLNTGELFF
V gene: TRBV2
D gene: -
clone size: -
J gene: TRBJ2-2

CDR3 DNA: TGTGCCAGCAGGACCGCCCGGACCGGGGAGCTGTTTTTT
CDR3 protein: CASRTARTGELFF
V gene: TRBV2
D gene: -
clone size: -
J gene: TRBJ2-2

CDR3 DNA: TGTGCCAGTAGTCGGGCAGCGGGGGTGAAAAATGAAAAACTGTTTTTT
CDR3 protein: CASSRAAGVKNEKLFF
V gene: TRBV19
D gene: -
clone size: -
J gene: TRBJ1-4

CDR3 DNA: TGCACCAGCAGCCGAGAGGGGAGGGGAGGATGGTATCAGCCCCAGCATTTT
CDR3 protein: CTSSREGRGGWYQPQHF
V gene: TRBV1
D gene: -
clone size: -
J gene: TRBJ1-5

CDR3 DNA: TGCAGCGTTGAAGGGACAGGGGCCACTGAAGCTTTCTTT
CDR3 protein: CSVEGTGATEAFF
V gene: TRBV29-1
D gene: TRBD1
clone size: -
J gene: TRBJ1-1

CDR3 DNA: TGTGCCAGCGCCAATGGTGGGACCCAGTACTTC
CDR3 protein: CASANGGTQYF
V gene: TRBV6-5
D gene: -
clone size: -
J gene: TRBJ2-5

CDR3 DNA: TGCGCCAGCAGCCCACTGGGGCCGAGCACAGATACGCAGTATTTT
CDR3 protein: CASSPLGPSTDTQYF
V gene: TRBV5-1
D gene: -
clone size: -
J gene: TRBJ2-3

CDR3 DNA: TGTGCCAGCTCACCAGCCGGGACAGAAAACTATGGCTACACCTTC
CDR3 protein: CASSPAGTENYGYTF
V gene: TRBV18
D gene: TRBD1
clone size: -
J gene: TRBJ1-2

CDR3 DNA: TGTGCCAGTAGTATTCAGGGGGCGAACTATGGCTACACCTTC
CDR3 protein: CASSIQGANYGYTF
V gene: TRBV19
D gene: TRBD1
clone size: few
J gene: TRBJ1-2

CDR3 DNA: TGTGCCAGCACGGAGGACAGAGATAATTCACCCCTCCACTTT
CDR3 protein: CASTEDRDNSPLHF
V gene: TRBV18
D gene: -
clone size: -
J gene: TRBJ1-6

CDR3 DNA: TGTGCCAGCAGCCTACCCTATTCCTCCTACGAGCAGTACTTC
CDR3 protein: CASSLPYSSYEQYF
V gene: TRBV13
D gene: -
clone size: -
J gene: TRBJ2-7

CDR3 DNA: TGTGCCAGTAGGTTAGGGGGATCTGGGGCCAACGTCCTGACTTTC
CDR3 protein: CASRLGGSGANVLTF
V gene: TRBV19
D gene: -
clone size: -
J gene: TRBJ2-6

CDR3 DNA: TGTGCCAGCAGCCCGATGGGCAGGGATGCAGGCTACACCTTC
CDR3 protein: CASSPMGRDAGYTF
V gene: TRBV5-6
D gene: -
clone size: -
J gene: TRBJ1-2

CDR3 DNA: TGTGCCAGCAGTTTATCCAGGAACTCTGGAAACACCATATATTTT
CDR3 protein: CASSLSRNSGNTIYF
V gene: TRBV27
D gene: -
clone size: -
J gene: TRBJ1-3

CDR3 DNA: TGTGCCAGCCGGGACAGTGCTGGAAACACCATATATTTT
CDR3 protein: CASRDSAGNTIYF
V gene: TRBV6-5
D gene: TRBD1
clone size: -
J gene: TRBJ1-3

CDR3 DNA: TGTGCCAGCAGCCAAGATCTAGGGGCACCCGGGGAGCTGTTTTTT
CDR3 protein: CASSQDLGAPGELFF
V gene: TRBV4-2
D gene: -
clone size: once
J gene: TRBJ2-2

CDR3 DNA: TGTGCCAGCAGTGAAGAGAAACTAGCGGGGTTCAATGAGCAGTTCTTC
CDR3 protein: CASSEEKLAGFNEQFF
V gene: TRBV6-1
D gene: TRBD2
clone size: -
J gene: TRBJ2-1

CDR3 DNA: TGTGCCAGCAGCTTTCAGTCGGAGACCCAGTACTTC
CDR3 protein: CASSFQSETQYF
V gene: TRBV5-8
D gene: -
clone size: -
J gene: TRBJ2-5

CDR3 DNA: TGTGCCAGCGCTTCCACAGAAAACACCGGGGAGCTGTTTTTT
CDR3 protein: CASASTENTGELFF
V gene: TRBV19
D gene: -
clone size: -
J gene: TRBJ2-2

CDR3 DNA: TGCAGCGTTGGGCACAGGGGGCTGGGGAATGAGCAGTTCTTC
CDR3 protein: CSVGHRGLGNEQFF
V gene: TRBV29-1
D gene: TRBD1
clone size: -
J gene: TRBJ2-1

CDR3 DNA: TGTGCCAGCAGCCATTCCCCAAACAGGGCCGGGAACACTGAAGCTTTCTTT
CDR3 protein: CASSHSPNRAGNTEAFF
V gene: TRBV7-9
D gene: -
clone size: -
J gene: TRBJ1-1

CDR3 DNA: TGTGCCAGCAGCTTGTTCCCTAGCGGGGGGATCCAAGAGACCCAGTACTTC
CDR3 protein: CASSLFPSGGIQETQYF
V gene: TRBV5-4
D gene: TRBD2
clone size: once
J gene: TRBJ2-5

CDR3 DNA: TGTGCCACCACCCCGGGACAGCCCTATGGCTACACCTTC
CDR3 protein: CATTPGQPYGYTF
V gene: TRBV28
D gene: TRBD1
clone size: -
J gene: TRBJ1-2

CDR3 DNA: TGTGCCAGCAGTTGGGGACAGATGAACACTGAAGCTTTCTTT
CDR3 protein: CASSWGQMNTEAFF
V gene: TRBV2
D gene: TRBD1
clone size: -
J gene: TRBJ1-1

CDR3 DNA: TGCGCCAGCAGTGAGTCCGGTAGCGGGGGAGCCAAAAACATTCAGTACTTC
CDR3 protein: CASSESGSGGAKNIQYF
V gene: TRBV10-1
D gene: TRBD2
clone size: once
J gene: TRBJ2-4

CDR3 DNA: TGTGCCAGCAGGGGGACAGGGCGGGAAAAACTGTTTTTT
CDR3 protein: CASRGTGREKLFF
V gene: TRBV11-2
D gene: TRBD1
clone size: -
J gene: TRBJ1-4

CDR3 DNA: TGTGCCAGCAGCTGGACAGGGAACACCGGGGAGCTGTTTTTT
CDR3 protein: CASSWTGNTGELFF
V gene: TRBV6-1
D gene: TRBD1
clone size: -
J gene: TRBJ2-2

CDR3 DNA: TGTGCCAGCAGTTTTACTAGGGGCGGGGAGCTGTTTTTT
CDR3 protein: CASSFTRGGELFF
V gene: TRBV27
D gene: -
clone size: -
J gene: TRBJ2-2

CDR3 DNA: TGTGCCAGCAGTCAAACAGGACAAAGGGGTTATGGCTACACCTTC
CDR3 protein: CASSQTGQRGYGYTF
V gene: TRBV7-9
D gene: -
clone size: -
J gene: TRBJ1-2

CDR3 DNA: TGTGCCAGCAGTGAAAGGGGGCACGAGCAGTACTTC
CDR3 protein: CASSERGHEQYF
V gene: TRBV6-1
D gene: TRBD1
clone size: -
J gene: TRBJ2-7

CDR3 DNA: TGTGCCAGCAGTGAGAACAGGGGGCTGGGCACAGATACGCAGTATTTT
CDR3 protein: CASSENRGLGTDTQYF
V gene: TRBV27
D gene: TRBD1
clone size: -
J gene: TRBJ2-3

CDR3 DNA: TGTGCCAGCAGCTTGAAGACAGGTTCACCCCTCCACTTT
CDR3 protein: CASSLKTGSPLHF
V gene: TRBV5-4
D gene: -
clone size: -
J gene: TRBJ1-6

CDR3 DNA: TGTGCCAGCAGTCTCCGGCCAGATACGCAGTATTTT
CDR3 protein: CASSLRPDTQYF
V gene: TRBV28
D gene: -
clone size: -
J gene: TRBJ2-3

CDR3 DNA: TGTGCCAGCAGCCCCGGAGGGAGGACAGGGTTTTTTTATGAGCAGTTCTTC
CDR3 protein: CASSPGGRTGFFYEQFF
V gene: TRBV7-9
D gene: TRBD1
clone size: -
J gene: TRBJ2-1

CDR3 DNA: TGTGCCAGCAGTGAAGCGATTGGAAGGCGGGGACTAGCGACGGATGAGCAGTTCTTC
CDR3 protein: CASSEAIGRRGLATDEQFF
V gene: TRBV2
D gene: TRBD2
clone size: -
J gene: TRBJ2-1

CDR3 DNA: TGTGCCAGCAGTTTTGGCAGGGGGGGGAACACCGGGGAGCTGTTTTTT
CDR3 protein: CASSFGRGGNTGELFF
V gene: TRBV27
D gene: -
clone size: once
J gene: TRBJ2-2

CDR3 DNA: TGTGCCAGCAGTTTTTACCCCTGGGCAAGCAAACTCTATGGCTACACCTTC
CDR3 protein: CASSFYPWASKLYGYTF
V gene: TRBV27
D gene: -
clone size: -
J gene: TRBJ1-2